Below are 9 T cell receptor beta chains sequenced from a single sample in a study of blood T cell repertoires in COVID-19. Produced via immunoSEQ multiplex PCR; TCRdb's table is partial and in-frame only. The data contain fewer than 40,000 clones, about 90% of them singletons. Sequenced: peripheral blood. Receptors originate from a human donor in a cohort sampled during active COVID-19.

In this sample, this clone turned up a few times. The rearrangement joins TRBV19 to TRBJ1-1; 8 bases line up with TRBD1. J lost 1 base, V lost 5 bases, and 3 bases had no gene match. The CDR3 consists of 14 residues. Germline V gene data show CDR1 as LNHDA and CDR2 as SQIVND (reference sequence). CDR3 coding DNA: TGTGCCAGTAGTCACCAGGGGGCGAACACTGAAGCTTTCTTT. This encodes CASSHQGANTEAFF.

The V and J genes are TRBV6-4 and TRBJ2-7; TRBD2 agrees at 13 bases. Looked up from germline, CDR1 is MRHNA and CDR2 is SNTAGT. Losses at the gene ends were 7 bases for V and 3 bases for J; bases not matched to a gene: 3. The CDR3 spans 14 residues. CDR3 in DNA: TGTGCCAGCAACGGACTAGCGGGGGACTACGAGCAGTACGTC. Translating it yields CASNGLAGDYEQYV.

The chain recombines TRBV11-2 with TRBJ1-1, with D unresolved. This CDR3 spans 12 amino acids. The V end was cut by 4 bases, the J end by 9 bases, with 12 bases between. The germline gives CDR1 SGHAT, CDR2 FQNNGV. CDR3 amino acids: CASSSTRLQAFF. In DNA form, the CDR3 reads TGTGCCAGCAGCTCTACCAGGCTCCAAGCTTTCTTT. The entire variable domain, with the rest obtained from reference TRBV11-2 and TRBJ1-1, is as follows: EAGVAQSPRYKIIEKRQSVAFWCNPISGHATLYWYQQILGQGPKLLIQFQNNGVVDDSQLPKDRFSAERLKGVDSTLKIQPAKLEDSAVYLCASSSTRLQAFFGQGTRLTVV.

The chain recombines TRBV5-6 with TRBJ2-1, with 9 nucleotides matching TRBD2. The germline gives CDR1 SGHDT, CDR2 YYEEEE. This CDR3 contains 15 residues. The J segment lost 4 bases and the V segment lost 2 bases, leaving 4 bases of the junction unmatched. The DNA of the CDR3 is TGTGCCAGCAGCTTTAGCGGGAGTGAGTACAATGAGCAGTTCTTC. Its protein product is CASSFSGSEYNEQFF.

The CDR3 bases are TGTGCCAGCAGCGTCGAGGGATCACCCCTCCACTTT. Translating gives CASSVEGSPLHF. The chain joins TRBV9 to TRBJ1-6; unclear D gene. V lost 2 bases, J lost 10 bases, and 7 bases lay in between. The germline CDR1 and CDR2 sequences are SGDLS and YYNGEE. The CDR3 is made up of 12 amino acids.

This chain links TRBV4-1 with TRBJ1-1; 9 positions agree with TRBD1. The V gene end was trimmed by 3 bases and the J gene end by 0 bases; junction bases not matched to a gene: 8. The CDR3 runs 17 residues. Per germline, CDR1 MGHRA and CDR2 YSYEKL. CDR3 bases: TGCGCCAGCAGCCAGATCCCGGGACAGGGAATGAACACTGAAGCTTTCTTT. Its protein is CASSQIPGQGMNTEAFF.

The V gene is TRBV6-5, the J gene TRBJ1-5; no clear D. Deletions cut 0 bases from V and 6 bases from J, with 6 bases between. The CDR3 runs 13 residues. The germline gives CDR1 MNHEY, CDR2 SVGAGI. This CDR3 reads CASSYSFGQPQHF. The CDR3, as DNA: TGTGCCAGCAGTTACTCATTCGGTCAGCCCCAGCATTTT.

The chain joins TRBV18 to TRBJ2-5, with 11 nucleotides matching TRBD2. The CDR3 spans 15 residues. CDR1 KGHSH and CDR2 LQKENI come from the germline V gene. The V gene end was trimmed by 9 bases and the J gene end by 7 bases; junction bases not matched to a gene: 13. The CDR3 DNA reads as TGTGCCAGTGTGGAGTTAGCGGGAGGGCCCGGGACCCAGTACTTC. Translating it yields CASVELAGGPGTQYF.

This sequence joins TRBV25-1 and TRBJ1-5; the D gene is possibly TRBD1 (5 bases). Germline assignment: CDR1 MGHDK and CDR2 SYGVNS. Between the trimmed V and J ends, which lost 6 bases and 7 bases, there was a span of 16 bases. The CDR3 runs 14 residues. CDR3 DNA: TGTGCCAGCAGCAAGGCGGGGGATGACCAGCCCCAGCATTTT. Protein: CASSKAGDDQPQHF.